A selection of T cell receptor beta chains follows, all from one sample in a study of OX40 agonist ivuxolimab in advanced cancers. The protocol was immunoSEQ multiplex PCR, while the TCRdb copy is restricted to in-frame clones and leaves out a portion. Among 70,000 or so clones listed, about 86% were seen once. The material sequenced was CD4+ or CD8+ T cells sorted from blood, taken in a trial of the OX40 agonist ivuxolimab. These receptors came from an adult with an advanced solid tumor such as melanoma, head and neck, liver or kidney cancer. CDR3s include the opening cysteine and the closing phenylalanine or tryptophan. D genes are given only for firm matches. The size field is filled for only some rows; it gives once, few, many or a size class.

length	V	J	size	D	DNA	CDR3
14	TRBV28	TRBJ2-3	-	-	TGTGCCAGCAGTCCCCCGGGGCGCACAGATACGCAGTATTTT	CASSPPGRTDTQYF
15	TRBV6-5	TRBJ2-7	once	-	TGTGCCAGCAGAAGCTCTAGACAGGGAGGATACGAGCAGTACTTC	CASRSSRQGGYEQYF
14	TRBV28	TRBJ2-3	-	TRBD1	TGTGCCAGCAGTCTACAGGGGGATGCAGATACGCAGTATTTT	CASSLQGDADTQYF
14	TRBV5-1	TRBJ2-1	-	-	TGCGCCAGCAGCACACGACCGGGACGGAATGAGCAGTTCTTC	CASSTRPGRNEQFF
13	TRBV7-2	TRBJ2-5	-	-	TGTGCCAGCAGCCGGGGCAGGGGAGAGACCCAGTACTTC	CASSRGRGETQYF
13	TRBV9	TRBJ2-3	-	-	TGTGCCAGCAGCGTAGTTGACTCAGATACGCAGTATTTT	CASSVVDSDTQYF
12	TRBV6-1	TRBJ1-1	-	-	TGTGCCAGCGACAGATCAAACACTGAAGCTTTCTTT	CASDRSNTEAFF
11	TRBV5-6	TRBJ1-2	once	-	TGTGCCAGCAGCTGGTTAGGCGGCTACACCTTC	CASSWLGGYTF
15	TRBV30	TRBJ2-7	-	TRBD2	TGTGCCTGGAAAGCGGGAGTCCGGGCCTCCTACGAGCAGTACTTC	CAWKAGVRASYEQYF
16	TRBV2	TRBJ2-1	-	TRBD1	TGTGCCAGCAGTGAAGGCCCCCGGACAGGGTACAATGAGCAGTTCTTC	CASSEGPRTGYNEQFF
15	TRBV5-4	TRBJ2-3	-	TRBD2	TGTGCCAGCAGCTCGGGGACTAGAAACACAGATACGCAGTATTTT	CASSSGTRNTDTQYF
16	TRBV27	TRBJ2-1	-	TRBD1	TGTGCCAGCGGCCACAGGGGGCCGGGTTTCTACAATGAGCAGTTCTTC	CASGHRGPGFYNEQFF